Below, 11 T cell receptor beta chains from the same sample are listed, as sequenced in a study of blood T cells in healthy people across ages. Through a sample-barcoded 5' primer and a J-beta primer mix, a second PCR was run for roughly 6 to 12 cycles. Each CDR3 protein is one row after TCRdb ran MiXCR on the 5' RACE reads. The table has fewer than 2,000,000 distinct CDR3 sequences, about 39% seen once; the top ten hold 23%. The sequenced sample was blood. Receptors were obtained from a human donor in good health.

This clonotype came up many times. Here the CDR3 reads CASRVQGNYGYTF. CDR3 nucleotides: TGTGCCAGCAGAGTACAGGGCAACTATGGCTACACCTTC. This chain joins TRBV6-2 or TRBV6-3 and TRBJ1-2; D may be TRBD1 (6 bases). Germline CDR1 reads MNHEY; CDR2 reads SVGEGT. The CDR3 consists of 13 residues. The germline V and J ends were trimmed by 6 bases and 2 bases, with 10 bases remaining between them.

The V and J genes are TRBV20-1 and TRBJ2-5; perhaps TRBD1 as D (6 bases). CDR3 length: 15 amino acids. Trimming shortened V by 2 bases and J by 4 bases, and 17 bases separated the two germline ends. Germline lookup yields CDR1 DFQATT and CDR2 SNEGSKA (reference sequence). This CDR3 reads CSARSGGGSGETQYF. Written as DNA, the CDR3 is TGCAGTGCTAGATCTGGGGGCGGATCAGGAGAGACCCAGTACTTC.

The CDR3 DNA sequence: TGTGCCAGCAGCCAACCCCGCTGGGGGGGTCTCTCCCCCGCTTATGGCTACACCTTC. Protein product: CASSQPRWGGLSPAYGYTF. The chain has TRBV7-2 and TRBJ1-2; D perhaps matches TRBD1 (5 bases). The V gene's germline CDR1 is SGHTA and CDR2 FQGNSA. Trimming pared 5 bases from V and 5 bases from J, leaving 30 bases between. The CDR3 extends over 19 amino acids.

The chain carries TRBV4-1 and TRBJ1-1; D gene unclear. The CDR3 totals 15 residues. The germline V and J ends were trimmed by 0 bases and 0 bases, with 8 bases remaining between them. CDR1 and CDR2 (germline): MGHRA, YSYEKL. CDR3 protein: CASSQENAVNTEAFF. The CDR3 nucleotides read TGCGCCAGCAGCCAAGAAAATGCTGTGAACACTGAAGCTTTCTTT.

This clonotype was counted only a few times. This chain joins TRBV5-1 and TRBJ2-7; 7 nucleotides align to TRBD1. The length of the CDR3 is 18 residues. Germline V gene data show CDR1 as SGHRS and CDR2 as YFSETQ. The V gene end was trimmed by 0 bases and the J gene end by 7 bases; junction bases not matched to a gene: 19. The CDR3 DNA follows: TGCGCCAGCAGCTTGGATAGACAGGGTCGGACTGGTCGAGGTGAGCAGTACTTC. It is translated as CASSLDRQGRTGRGEQYF.

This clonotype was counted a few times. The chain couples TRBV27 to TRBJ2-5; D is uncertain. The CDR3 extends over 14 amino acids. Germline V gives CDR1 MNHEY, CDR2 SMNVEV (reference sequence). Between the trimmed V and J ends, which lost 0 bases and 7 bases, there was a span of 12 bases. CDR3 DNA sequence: TGTGCCAGCAGTTTATCGGGCCTCCGAGGGACCCAGTACTTC. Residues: CASSLSGLRGTQYF.

CDR3 in amino acids: CASSINQVYYNSPLHF. The DNA of the CDR3 is TGCGCCAGCAGCATCAACCAGGTTTACTATAATTCACCCCTCCACTTT. This sequence joins TRBV5-1 and TRBJ1-6; D is unresolved. Trimming pared 4 bases from V and 3 bases from J, leaving 14 bases between. Germline CDR1 is SGHRS and CDR2 is YFSETQ. CDR3 length equals 16 residues.

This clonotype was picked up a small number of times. The CDR3 is CASSEPGLYTEAFF. The CDR3 DNA is TGTGCCAGCAGTGAACCGGGGTTGTACACTGAAGCTTTCTTT. The rearrangement joins TRBV25-1 to TRBJ1-1; D is unclear. Deletions cut 2 bases from V and 3 bases from J, with 10 bases between. The CDR3 contains 14 residues. Germline CDR1 MGHDK, CDR2 SYGVNS.

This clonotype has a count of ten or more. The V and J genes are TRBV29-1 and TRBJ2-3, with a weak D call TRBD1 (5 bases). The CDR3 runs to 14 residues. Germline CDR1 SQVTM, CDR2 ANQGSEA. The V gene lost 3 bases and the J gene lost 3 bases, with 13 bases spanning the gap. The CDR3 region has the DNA TGCAGCGTTGAGGTCCAGGGTTGGACAGATACGCAGTATTTT. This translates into CSVEVQGWTDTQYF.

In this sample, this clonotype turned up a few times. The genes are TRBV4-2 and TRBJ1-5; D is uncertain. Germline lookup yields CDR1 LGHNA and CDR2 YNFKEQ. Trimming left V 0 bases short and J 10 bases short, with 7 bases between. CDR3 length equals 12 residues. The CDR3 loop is CASSQESHPQHF. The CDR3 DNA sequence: TGTGCCAGCAGCCAAGAGAGTCACCCCCAGCATTTT.

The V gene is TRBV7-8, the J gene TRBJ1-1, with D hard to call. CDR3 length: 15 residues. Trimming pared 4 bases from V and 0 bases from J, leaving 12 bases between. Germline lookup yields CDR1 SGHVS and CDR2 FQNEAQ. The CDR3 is CASSSSTSLNTEAFF. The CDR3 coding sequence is TGTGCCAGCAGCTCGAGCACCAGCCTGAACACTGAAGCTTTCTTT.